This TCR beta chain comes out of a study of shared clonotypes between healthy human individuals. The study, taken as a whole, reports: A handful of donors held 4.5% to 5% of naive CD4 clonotypes in common.

V dropped 8 bases and J dropped 6 bases, with 16 bases sitting between them. The CDR3 is 13 residues long. Germline CDR1 KGHSH, CDR2 LQKENI. Execution of the assay was at deep level. The method was immunoSEQ multiplex PCR; TCRdb's version includes in-frame clones alone and lacks a portion of them. The sample yields approximately 1.1 million clones, about 80% seen once. Turning to this clone: Its target is not known.

The genes are TRBV18 and TRBJ1-2, with D maybe TRBD1 (6 bases). The material sequenced was memory CD4+ T cells from PBMCs. Subset noted: CD45RA-negative fraction. This TCR was recovered from a man in his late teens or twenties in good health. Some clones in this sample may be carry-over from other donors' samples. The CDR3 spells CASHREEADGYTF. The CDR3 DNA reads TGTGCCAGCCACAGGGAGGAGGCGGATGGCTACACCTTC.